This T cell receptor beta chain was identified during a study of regulatory T cells in long-lasting Graves disease. Study observations and caveats: Patients with persistent Graves' had lower TCR diversity than newly diagnosed patients.

As to time point: newly diagnosed GD, antithyroid drugs for less than 3 months. PBMC-extracted RNA yielded the TCR library. Notes on this clonotype: Its antigen is not known.

Arm-PCR of CDR3 regions with iRepertoire HTBI primers generated TCR beta libraries. TCRdb re-called the multiplex PCR reads with MiXCR, one entry per CDR3 protein. The table includes 400,000 to 650,000 distinct CDR3 sequences, approximately 16% detected once. A further study also used this sample, focusing on T cells in Graves' hyperthyroidism and ophthalmopathy. This second study notes: Patients between 18 and 65 years old had hyperthyroidism, newly diagnosed and lasting under 2 months.

The receptor comes from a woman aged 35 to 60 with Graves disease. The material was peripheral blood mononuclear cells (PBMCs), obtained at new diagnosis, from a patient treated with antithyroid drugs.

The CDR3 spells CASTPGGGGQRNEQFF. Here the CDR3 DNA reads TGTGCCAGCACCCCCGGAGGGGGGGGGCAGAGGAATGAGCAGTTCTTC. The gene calls are TRBV6-1 and TRBJ2-1; D perhaps matches TRBD2 (7 bases). Trimming stripped 7 bases from V and 7 bases from J, with 23 bases between. CDR3 size: 16 residues. In germline, CDR1 is MNHNS, CDR2 SASEGT.